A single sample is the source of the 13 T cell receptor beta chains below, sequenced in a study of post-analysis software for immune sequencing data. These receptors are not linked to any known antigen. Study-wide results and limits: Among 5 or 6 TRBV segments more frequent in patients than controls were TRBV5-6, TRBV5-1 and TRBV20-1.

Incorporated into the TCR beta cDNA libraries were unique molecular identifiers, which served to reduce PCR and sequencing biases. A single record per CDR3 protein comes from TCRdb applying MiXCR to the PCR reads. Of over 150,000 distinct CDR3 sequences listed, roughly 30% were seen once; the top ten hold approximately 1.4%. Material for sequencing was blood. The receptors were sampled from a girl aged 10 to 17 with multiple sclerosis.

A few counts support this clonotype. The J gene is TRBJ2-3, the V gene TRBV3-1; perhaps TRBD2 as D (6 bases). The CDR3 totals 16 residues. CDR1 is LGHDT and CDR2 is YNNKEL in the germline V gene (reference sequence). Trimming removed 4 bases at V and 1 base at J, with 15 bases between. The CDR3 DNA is TGTGCCAGCAGCCCCATAGCGGAACCGGGCACAGATACGCAGTATTTT. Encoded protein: CASSPIAEPGTDTQYF.

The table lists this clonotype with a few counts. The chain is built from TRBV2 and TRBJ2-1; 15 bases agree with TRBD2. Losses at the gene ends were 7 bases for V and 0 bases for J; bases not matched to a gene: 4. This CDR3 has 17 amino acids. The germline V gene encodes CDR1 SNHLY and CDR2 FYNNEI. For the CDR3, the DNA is TGTGCCAGCACCGGACTAGCGGGAGGGAGCTCCTACAATGAGCAGTTCTTC. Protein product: CASTGLAGGSSYNEQFF.

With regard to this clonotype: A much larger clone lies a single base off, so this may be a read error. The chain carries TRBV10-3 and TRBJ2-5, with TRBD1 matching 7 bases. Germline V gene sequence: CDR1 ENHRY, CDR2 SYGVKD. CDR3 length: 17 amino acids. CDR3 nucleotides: TGTGCCACCAGTGACCAACGGACAGGTCGGGCACGAGAGACCCAGTACTTC. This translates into CATSDQRTGRARETQYF.

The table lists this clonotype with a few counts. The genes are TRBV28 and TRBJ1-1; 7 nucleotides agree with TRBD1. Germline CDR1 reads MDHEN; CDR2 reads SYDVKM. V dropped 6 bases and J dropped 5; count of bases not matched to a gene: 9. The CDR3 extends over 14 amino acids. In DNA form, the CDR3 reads TGTGCCAGCAGGATGGCAGGGGGAGGGACTGAAGCTTTCTTT. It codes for CASRMAGGGTEAFF.

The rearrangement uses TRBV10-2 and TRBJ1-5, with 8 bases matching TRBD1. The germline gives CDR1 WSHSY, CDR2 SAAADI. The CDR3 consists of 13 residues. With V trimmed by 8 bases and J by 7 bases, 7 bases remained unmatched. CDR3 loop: CASGQGERQPQHF. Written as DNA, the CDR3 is TGCGCCAGCGGACAGGGAGAGCGGCAGCCCCAGCATTTT.

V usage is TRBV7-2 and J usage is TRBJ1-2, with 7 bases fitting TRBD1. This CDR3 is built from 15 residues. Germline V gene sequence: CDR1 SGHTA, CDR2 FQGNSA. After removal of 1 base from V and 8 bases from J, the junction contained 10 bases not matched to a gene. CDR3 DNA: TGTGCCAGCAGCTTAGAGACAGGGAAGGCCTGGGGCTACACCTTC. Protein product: CASSLETGKAWGYTF.

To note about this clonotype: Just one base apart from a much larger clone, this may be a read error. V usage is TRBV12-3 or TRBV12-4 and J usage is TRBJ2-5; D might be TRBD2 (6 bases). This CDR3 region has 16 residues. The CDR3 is CASRHREGGHQGTQYF. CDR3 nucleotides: TGTGCCAGCAGACATCGAGAGGGAGGCCACCAAGGGACCCAGTACTTC.

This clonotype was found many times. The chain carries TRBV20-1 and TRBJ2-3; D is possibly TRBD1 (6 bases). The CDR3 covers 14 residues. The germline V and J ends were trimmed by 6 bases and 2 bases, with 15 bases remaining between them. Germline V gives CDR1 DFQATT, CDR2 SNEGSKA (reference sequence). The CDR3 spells CSAHGQLLTDTQYF. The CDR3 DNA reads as TGCAGTGCCCATGGACAGCTCCTCACAGATACGCAGTATTTT.

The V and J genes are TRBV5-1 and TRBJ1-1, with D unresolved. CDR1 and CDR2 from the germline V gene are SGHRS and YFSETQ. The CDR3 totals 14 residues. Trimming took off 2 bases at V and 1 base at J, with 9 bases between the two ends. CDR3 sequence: CASSFRSGNTEAFF. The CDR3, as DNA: TGCGCCAGCAGCTTCCGGTCCGGGAACACTGAAGCTTTCTTT.

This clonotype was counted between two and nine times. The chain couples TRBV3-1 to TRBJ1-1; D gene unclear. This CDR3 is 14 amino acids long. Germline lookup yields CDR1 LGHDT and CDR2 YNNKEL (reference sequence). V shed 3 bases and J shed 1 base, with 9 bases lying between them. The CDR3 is CASSQDLGNTEAFF. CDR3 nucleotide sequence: TGTGCCAGCAGCCAGGATCTGGGGAACACTGAAGCTTTCTTT.

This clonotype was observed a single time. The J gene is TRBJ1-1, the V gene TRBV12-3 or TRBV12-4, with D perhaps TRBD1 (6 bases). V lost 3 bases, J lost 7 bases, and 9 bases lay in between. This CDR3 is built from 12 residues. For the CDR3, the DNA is TGTGCCAGCAGTTTGGGGACAAGTGAAGCTTTCTTT. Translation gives CASSLGTSEAFF.

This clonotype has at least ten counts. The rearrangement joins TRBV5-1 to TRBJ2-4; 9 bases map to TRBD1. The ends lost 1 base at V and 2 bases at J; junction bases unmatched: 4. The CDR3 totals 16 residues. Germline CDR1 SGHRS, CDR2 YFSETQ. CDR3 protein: CASSLHTGGTKNIQYF. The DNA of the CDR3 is TGCGCCAGCAGCTTGCATACAGGGGGCACCAAAAACATTCAGTACTTC.

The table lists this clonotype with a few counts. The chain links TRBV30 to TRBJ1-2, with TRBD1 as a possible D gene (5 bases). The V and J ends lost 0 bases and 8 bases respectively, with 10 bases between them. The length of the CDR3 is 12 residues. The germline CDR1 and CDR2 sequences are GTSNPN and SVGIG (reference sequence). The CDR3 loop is CAWSVRDSGYTF. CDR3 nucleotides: TGTGCCTGGAGTGTTCGGGACTCGGGCTACACCTTC.